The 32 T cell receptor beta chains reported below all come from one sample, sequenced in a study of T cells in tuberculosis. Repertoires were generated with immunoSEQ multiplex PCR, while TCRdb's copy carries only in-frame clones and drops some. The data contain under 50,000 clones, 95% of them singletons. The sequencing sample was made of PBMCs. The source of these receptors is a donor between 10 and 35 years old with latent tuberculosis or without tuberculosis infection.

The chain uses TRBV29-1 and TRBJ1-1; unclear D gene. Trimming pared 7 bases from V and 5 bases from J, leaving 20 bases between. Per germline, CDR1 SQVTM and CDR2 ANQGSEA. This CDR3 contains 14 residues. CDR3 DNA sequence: TGCAGCGCCGGGATAGTCAGAGACGGGACTGAAGCTTTCTTT. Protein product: CSAGIVRDGTEAFF.

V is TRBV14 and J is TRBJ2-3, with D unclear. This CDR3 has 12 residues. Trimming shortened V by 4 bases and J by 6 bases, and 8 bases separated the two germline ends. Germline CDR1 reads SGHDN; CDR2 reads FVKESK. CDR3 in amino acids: CASSPRIDTQYF. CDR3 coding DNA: TGTGCCAGCAGCCCTAGGATCGATACGCAGTATTTT.

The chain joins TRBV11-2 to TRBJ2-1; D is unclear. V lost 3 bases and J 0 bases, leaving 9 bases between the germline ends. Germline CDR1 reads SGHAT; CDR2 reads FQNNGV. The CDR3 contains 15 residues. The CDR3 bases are TGTGCCAGCAGCTTCGGCAGGCCCTCCTACAATGAGCAGTTCTTC. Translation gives CASSFGRPSYNEQFF.

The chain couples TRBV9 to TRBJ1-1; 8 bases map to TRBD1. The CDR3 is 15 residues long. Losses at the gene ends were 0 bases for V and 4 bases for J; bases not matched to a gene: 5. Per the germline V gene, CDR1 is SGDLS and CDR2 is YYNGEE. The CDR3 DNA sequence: TGTGCCAGCAGCGTAGCAGGGGGCTTGGGCACTGAAGCTTTCTTT. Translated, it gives CASSVAGGLGTEAFF.

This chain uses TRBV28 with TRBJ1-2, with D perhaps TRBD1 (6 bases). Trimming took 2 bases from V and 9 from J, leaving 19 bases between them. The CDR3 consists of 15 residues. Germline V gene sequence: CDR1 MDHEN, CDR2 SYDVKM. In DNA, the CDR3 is TGTGCCAGCAGTTTAGAGGGAACAGGGACGGGTAGCTACACCTTC. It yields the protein CASSLEGTGTGSYTF.

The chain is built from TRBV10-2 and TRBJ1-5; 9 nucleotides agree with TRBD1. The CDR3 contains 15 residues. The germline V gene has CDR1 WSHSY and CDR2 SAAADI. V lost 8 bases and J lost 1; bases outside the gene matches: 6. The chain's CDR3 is CASRPGTGSNQPQHF. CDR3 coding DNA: TGCGCCAGCCGTCCCGGGACAGGGAGCAATCAGCCCCAGCATTTT.

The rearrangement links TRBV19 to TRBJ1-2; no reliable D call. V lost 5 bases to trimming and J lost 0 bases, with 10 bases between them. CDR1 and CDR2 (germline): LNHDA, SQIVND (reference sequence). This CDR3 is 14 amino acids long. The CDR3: CASSPRFANYGYTF. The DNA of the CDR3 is TGTGCCAGTAGTCCGAGATTCGCTAACTATGGCTACACCTTC.

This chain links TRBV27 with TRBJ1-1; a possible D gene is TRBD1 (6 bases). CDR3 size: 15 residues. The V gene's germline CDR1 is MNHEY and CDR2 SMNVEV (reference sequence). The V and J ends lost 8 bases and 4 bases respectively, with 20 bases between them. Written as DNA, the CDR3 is TGTGCCAGCGCAACGGTGGGGCAGGGGTCCACTGAAGCTTTCTTT. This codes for CASATVGQGSTEAFF.

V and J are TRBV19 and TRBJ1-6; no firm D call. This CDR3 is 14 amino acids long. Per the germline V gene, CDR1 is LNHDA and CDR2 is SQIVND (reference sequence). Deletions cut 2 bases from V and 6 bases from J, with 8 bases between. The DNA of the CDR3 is TGTGCCAGTAGTATAAAAGGGAGTAATTCACCCCTCCACTTT. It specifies CASSIKGSNSPLHF.

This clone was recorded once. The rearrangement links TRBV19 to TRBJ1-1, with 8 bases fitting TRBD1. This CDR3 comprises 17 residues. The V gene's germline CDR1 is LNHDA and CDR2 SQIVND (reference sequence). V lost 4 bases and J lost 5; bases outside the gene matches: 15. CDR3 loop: CASSKAGTGWNKTEAFF. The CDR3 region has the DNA TGTGCCAGTAGTAAAGCCGGGACAGGTTGGAATAAGACTGAAGCTTTCTTT. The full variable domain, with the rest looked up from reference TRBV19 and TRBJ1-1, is DGGITQSPKYLFRKEGQNVTLSCEQNLNHDAMYWYRQDPGQGLRLIYYSQIVNDFQKGDIAEGYSVSREKKESFPLTVTSAQKNPTAFYLCASSKAGTGWNKTEAFFGQGTRLTVV.

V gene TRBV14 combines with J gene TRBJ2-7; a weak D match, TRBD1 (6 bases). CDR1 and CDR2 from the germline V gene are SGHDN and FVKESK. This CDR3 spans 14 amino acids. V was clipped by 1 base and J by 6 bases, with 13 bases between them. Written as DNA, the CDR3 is TGTGCCAGCAGCCAAGGGTACAGGGTGACCGAGCAGTACTTC. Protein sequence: CASSQGYRVTEQYF.

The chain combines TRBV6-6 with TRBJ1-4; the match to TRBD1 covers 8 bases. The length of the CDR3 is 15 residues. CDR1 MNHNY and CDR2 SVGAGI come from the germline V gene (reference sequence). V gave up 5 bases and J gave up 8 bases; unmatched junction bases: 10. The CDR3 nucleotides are TGTGCCAGCAGTCTTCAGGGGGCCCCCTCCGAAAAACTGTTTTTT. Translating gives CASSLQGAPSEKLFF.

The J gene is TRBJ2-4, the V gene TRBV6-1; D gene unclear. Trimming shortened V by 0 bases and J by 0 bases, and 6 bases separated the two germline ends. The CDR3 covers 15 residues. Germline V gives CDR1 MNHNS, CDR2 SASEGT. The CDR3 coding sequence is TGTGCCAGCAGTGAAGCGCTGGCAGCCAAAAACATTCAGTACTTC. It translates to CASSEALAAKNIQYF.

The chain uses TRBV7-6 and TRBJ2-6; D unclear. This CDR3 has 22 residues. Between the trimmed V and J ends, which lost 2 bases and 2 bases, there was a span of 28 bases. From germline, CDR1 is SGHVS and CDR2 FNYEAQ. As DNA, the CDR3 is TGTGCCAGCAGCTTAAAAATCCTAGGCCGTCCCACGAGGAATACTGGGGCCAACGTCCTGACTTTC. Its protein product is CASSLKILGRPTRNTGANVLTF.

The CDR3 bases are TGCGCCAGCAGTGAACTGGGAGGGGCTCAAGAGACCCAGTACTTC. Protein product: CASSELGGAQETQYF. The chain carries TRBV10-2 and TRBJ2-5; the match to TRBD2 covers 7 bases. Germline loops: CDR1 WSHSY, CDR2 SAAADI. The CDR3 has 15 amino acids. V lost 3 bases and J lost 2; bases outside the gene matches: 6.

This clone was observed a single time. CDR3 sequence reads: CASSLKTGGSQYF. The CDR3 nucleotides are TGTGCCAGCAGCTTAAAGACCGGGGGGTCCCAGTACTTC. The J gene is TRBJ2-5, the V gene TRBV5-6, with 7 bases identical to TRBD2. Germline V gene data show CDR1 as SGHDT and CDR2 as YYEEEE. The junction had 7 bases not matched to a gene; V was cut back by 2 bases and J by 9 bases. The CDR3 is 13 residues long.

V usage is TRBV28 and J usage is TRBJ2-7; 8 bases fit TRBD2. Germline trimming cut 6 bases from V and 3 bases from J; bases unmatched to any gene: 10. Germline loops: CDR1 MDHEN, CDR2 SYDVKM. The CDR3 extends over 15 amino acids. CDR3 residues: CASSSLLADFYEQYF. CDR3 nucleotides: TGTGCCAGCAGCTCCTTACTAGCGGATTTCTACGAGCAGTACTTC. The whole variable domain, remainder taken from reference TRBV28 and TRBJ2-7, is DVKVTQSSRYLVKRTGEKVFLECVQDMDHENMFWYRQDPGLGLRLIYFSYDVKMKEKGDIPEGYSVSREKKERFSLILESASTNQTSMYLCASSSLLADFYEQYFGPGTRLTVT.

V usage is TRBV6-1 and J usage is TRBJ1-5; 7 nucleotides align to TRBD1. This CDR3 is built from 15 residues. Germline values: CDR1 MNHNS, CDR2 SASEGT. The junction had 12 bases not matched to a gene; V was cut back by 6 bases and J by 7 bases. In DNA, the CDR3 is TGTGCCAGCAGGCGATCGACAGGGTGGGGGCAGCCCCAGCATTTT. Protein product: CASRRSTGWGQPQHF.

CDR3 in amino acids: CAISRGDPYEQYF. CDR3 DNA: TGTGCCATCAGTCGGGGAGACCCCTACGAGCAGTACTTC. This chain connects TRBV10-3 to TRBJ2-7; D may be TRBD2 (5 bases). The V gene's germline CDR1 is ENHRY and CDR2 SYGVKD. V lost 5 bases and J 2 bases, leaving 10 bases between the germline ends. The CDR3 has 13 amino acids.

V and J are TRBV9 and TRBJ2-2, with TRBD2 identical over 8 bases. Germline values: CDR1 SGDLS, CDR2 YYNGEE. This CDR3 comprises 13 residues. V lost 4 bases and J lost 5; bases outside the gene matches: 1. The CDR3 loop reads CASSTGGTGELFF. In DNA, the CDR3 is TGTGCCAGCAGCACGGGGGGGACCGGGGAGCTGTTTTTT.

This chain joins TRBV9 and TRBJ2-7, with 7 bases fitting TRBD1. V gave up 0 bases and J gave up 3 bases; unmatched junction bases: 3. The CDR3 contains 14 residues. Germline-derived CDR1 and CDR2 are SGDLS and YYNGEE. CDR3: CASSVGDSDYEQYF. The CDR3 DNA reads TGTGCCAGCAGCGTAGGGGACAGCGACTACGAGCAGTACTTC.

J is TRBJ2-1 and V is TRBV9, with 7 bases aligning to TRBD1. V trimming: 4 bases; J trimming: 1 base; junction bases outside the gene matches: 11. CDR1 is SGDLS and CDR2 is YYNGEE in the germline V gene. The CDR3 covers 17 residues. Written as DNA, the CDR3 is TGTGCCAGCAGCCCAATGTTTGGGGACAGTTCCTACAATGAGCAGTTCTTC. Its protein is CASSPMFGDSSYNEQFF.

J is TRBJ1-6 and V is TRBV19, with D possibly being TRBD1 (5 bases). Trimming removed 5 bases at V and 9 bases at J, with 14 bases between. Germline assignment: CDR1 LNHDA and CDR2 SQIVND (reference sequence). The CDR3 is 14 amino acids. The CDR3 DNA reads TGTGCCAGTAGTGGGGTCCAGGGCGGTTCACCCCTCCACTTT. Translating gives CASSGVQGGSPLHF.

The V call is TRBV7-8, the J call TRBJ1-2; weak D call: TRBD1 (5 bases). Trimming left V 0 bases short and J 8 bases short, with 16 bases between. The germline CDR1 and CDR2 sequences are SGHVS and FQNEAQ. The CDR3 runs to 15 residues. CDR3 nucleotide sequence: TGTGCCAGCAGCTTAGCGGGCAGGGTGGAGGGGGGCTACACCTTC. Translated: CASSLAGRVEGGYTF.

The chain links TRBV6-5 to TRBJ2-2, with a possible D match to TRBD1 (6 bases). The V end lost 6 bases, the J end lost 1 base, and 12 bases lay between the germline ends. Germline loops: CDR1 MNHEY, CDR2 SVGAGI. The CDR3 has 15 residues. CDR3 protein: CASRSPGQNTGELFF. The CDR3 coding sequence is TGTGCCAGCAGGTCCCCGGGACAGAACACCGGGGAGCTGTTTTTT.

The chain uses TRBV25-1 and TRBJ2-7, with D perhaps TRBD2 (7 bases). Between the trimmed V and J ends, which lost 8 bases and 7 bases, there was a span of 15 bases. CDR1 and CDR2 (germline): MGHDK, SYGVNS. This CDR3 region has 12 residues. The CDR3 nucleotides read TGTGCCAGCGTCCGGGGGGCCGGAGAGCAGTACTTC. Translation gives CASVRGAGEQYF.

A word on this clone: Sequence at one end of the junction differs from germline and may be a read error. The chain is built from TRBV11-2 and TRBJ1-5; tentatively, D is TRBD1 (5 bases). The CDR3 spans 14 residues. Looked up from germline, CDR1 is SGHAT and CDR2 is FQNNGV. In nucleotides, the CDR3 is TGTGCCAGCAGCTTAGCTGACAGTAATCGGCCCCAGCATTTT. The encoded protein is CASSLADSNRPQHF.

DNA for the CDR3: TGTGCCAGCAGCCCTAGCGGGGGGGCCCTCTACGAGCAGTACTTC. It yields the protein CASSPSGGALYEQYF. The chain links TRBV7-8 to TRBJ2-7; TRBD2 aligns across 12 bases. The CDR3 length is 15 residues. Trimming cost V 5 bases and J 3 bases; bases outside gene matches: 5. CDR1 SGHVS and CDR2 FQNEAQ come from the germline V gene.

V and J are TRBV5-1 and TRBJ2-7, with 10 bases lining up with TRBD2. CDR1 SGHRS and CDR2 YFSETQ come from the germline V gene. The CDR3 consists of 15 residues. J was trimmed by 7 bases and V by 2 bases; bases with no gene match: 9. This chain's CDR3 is CASSLAGGLSTEQYF. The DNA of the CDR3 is TGCGCCAGCAGCTTAGCGGGGGGGCTTTCTACGGAGCAGTACTTC.

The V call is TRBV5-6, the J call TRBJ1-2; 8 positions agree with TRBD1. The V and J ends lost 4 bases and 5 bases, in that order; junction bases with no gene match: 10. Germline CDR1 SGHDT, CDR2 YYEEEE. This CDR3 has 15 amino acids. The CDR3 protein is CASSQGQGYRYGYTF. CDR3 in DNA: TGTGCCAGCAGCCAAGGACAGGGTTATCGGTATGGCTACACCTTC. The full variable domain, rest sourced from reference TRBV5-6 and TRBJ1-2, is DAGVTQSPTHLIKTRGQQVTLRCSPKSGHDTVSWYQQALGQGPQFIFQYYEEEERQRGNFPDRFSGHQFPNYSSELNVNALLLGDSALYLCASSQGQGYRYGYTFGSGTRLTVV.

The CDR3: CASSPRTSGTYEQYF. The DNA for the CDR3 is TGCGCCAGCAGCCCACGGACTAGCGGAACTTACGAGCAGTACTTC. The chain has TRBV4-1 and TRBJ2-7; 10 nucleotides match TRBD2. CDR1 is MGHRA, CDR2 YSYEKL, per germline. The CDR3 spans 15 residues. The V segment lost 4 bases and the J segment 4 bases; nucleotides outside the gene matches: 7.

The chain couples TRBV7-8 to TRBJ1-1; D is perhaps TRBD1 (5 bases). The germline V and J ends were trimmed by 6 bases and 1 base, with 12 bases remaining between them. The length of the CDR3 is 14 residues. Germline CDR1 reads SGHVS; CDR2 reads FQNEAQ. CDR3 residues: CASRKRGQNTEAFF. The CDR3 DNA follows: TGTGCCAGCAGGAAACGTGGACAGAACACTGAAGCTTTCTTT.